This T cell receptor (beta chain) appears in the sequencing data of a study of blood T cell repertoires in COVID-19. Across the study: From T cells, B-cell-depleted T cells, or PBMCs came the material, which was cDNA or gDNA.

This CDR3 region has 15 residues. After removal of 6 bases from V and 2 bases from J, the junction contained 8 bases not matched to a gene. CDR1 and CDR2 from the germline V gene are MNHEY and SVGEGT. The assay was immunoSEQ multiplex PCR, and TCRdb's table has in-frame clones only and misses some. The table lists some 460,000 clones, 80% to 90% of them singletons. The receptor comes from a woman in her 30s with acute or convalescent COVID-19. Source material: peripheral blood. This chain uses TRBV6-2 or TRBV6-3 with TRBJ2-7; 9 nucleotides align to TRBD1. CDR3 amino acids: CASSLLGTGTYEQYF. CDR3 nucleotide sequence: TGTGCCAGCAGCCTCCTAGGGACAGGGACCTACGAGCAGTACTTC.